This is a list of T cell receptor beta chains from one sample in a study of T cell responses to AZD1222 COVID-19 vaccine. Method: immunoSEQ multiplex PCR; TCRdb's copy keeps in-frame clones and lacks some. The table lists about 94,000 clones, 75% to 90% of them singletons. Sequenced here: peripheral blood, sampled 28 days after the second AZD1222 dose. Receptors originate from an adult who received the AZD1222 COVID-19 vaccine. The CDR3 runs from the conserved cysteine through the conserved F or W. Fields, in order: D gene, V gene, clone size, J gene, CDR3 protein, CDR3 DNA. D genes are given only for firm matches. A row's size may be missing; if present it is once, few, many or a size class.

NA	TRBV7-9	once	TRBJ1-1	CASSLATRRQLNTEAFF	TGTGCCAGCAGCTTAGCAACTCGTCGACAGCTGAACACTGAAGCTTTCTTT
TRBD2	TRBV7-2	NA	TRBJ2-2	CASSLWRGATGELFF	TGTGCCAGCAGCTTATGGCGGGGGGCCACCGGGGAGCTGTTTTTT
NA	TRBV5-1	once	TRBJ1-1	CASSITQGRNTEAFF	TGCGCCAGCAGCATTACTCAGGGGAGGAACACTGAAGCTTTCTTT
NA	TRBV6-5	NA	TRBJ1-3	CASSRTGDSGNTIYF	TGTGCCAGCAGCCGCACCGGGGACTCGGGAAACACCATATATTTT
NA	TRBV7-2	NA	TRBJ2-1	CASSLIPSDWDEQFF	TGTGCCAGCAGCTTAATCCCTAGCGATTGGGATGAGCAGTTCTTC
TRBD1	TRBV5-1	NA	TRBJ1-2	CASSPWTGAGYGYTF	TGCGCCAGCAGCCCTTGGACAGGGGCTGGCTATGGCTACACCTTC
TRBD2	TRBV9	once	TRBJ2-1	CASSVSGSVHNEQFF	TGTGCCAGCAGCGTTAGCGGGAGTGTCCACAATGAGCAGTTCTTC
NA	TRBV7-2	NA	TRBJ1-1	CASSLGTPIKAFF	TGTGCCAGCAGCCTAGGGACGCCGATAAAAGCTTTCTTT
TRBD2	TRBV7-9	few	TRBJ2-7	CASSPSGYEQYF	TGTGCCAGCAGCCCTAGCGGCTACGAGCAGTACTTC
TRBD2	TRBV24-1	NA	TRBJ2-3	CATSDPASGRAVAQYF	TGTGCCACCAGTGACCCGGCTAGCGGGAGGGCCGTCGCGCAGTATTTT
TRBD2	TRBV5-1	NA	TRBJ2-3	CASSFRPPTSGSFTDTQYF	TGCGCCAGCAGCTTCCGCCCCCCGACTAGCGGGTCTTTCACAGATACGCAGTATTTT
NA	TRBV6-6	NA	TRBJ2-2	CASSRSAVAGITGELFF	TGTGCCAGCAGTAGATCCGCCGTTGCAGGTATAACCGGGGAGCTGTTTTTT
NA	TRBV20-1	few	TRBJ1-2	CSAKIREGYTF	TGCAGTGCTAAAATAAGGGAGGGCTACACCTTC
TRBD1	TRBV30	once	TRBJ2-5	CAWSVTDFGTEETQYF	TGTGCCTGGAGTGTGACGGATTTTGGGACAGAAGAGACCCAGTACTTC
NA	TRBV2	NA	TRBJ2-5	CASSGARASWQETQYF	TGTGCCAGCAGTGGGGCTAGGGCCTCGTGGCAAGAGACCCAGTACTTC
TRBD2	TRBV4-3	NA	TRBJ2-1	CASSWGGSSYNEQFF	TGCGCCAGCAGCTGGGGGGGGAGCTCCTACAATGAGCAGTTCTTC
NA	TRBV6-1	NA	TRBJ1-2	CASSEAGASGNYGYTF	TGTGCCAGCAGTGAAGCAGGGGCTTCGGGTAACTATGGCTACACCTTC
NA	TRBV4-1	once	TRBJ1-5	CASSPQPLDQPQHF	TGCGCCAGCAGCCCCCAGCCGCTTGATCAGCCCCAGCATTTT
NA	TRBV30	few	TRBJ1-2	CAWRGAGMQAYGYTF	TGTGCCTGGAGAGGAGCCGGGATGCAAGCCTATGGCTACACCTTC
NA	TRBV6-1	NA	TRBJ2-1	CASSEVGGRYNEQFF	TGTGCCAGCAGTGAAGTCGGGGGCCGCTACAATGAGCAGTTCTTC
NA	TRBV5-6	NA	TRBJ2-3	CASSLGYRVGRDTQYF	TGTGCCAGCAGCTTAGGTTACAGGGTAGGGAGGGATACGCAGTATTTT
NA	TRBV9	once	TRBJ2-1	CASRRGNRGEQFF	TGTGCCAGCCGCCGGGGGAATCGGGGTGAGCAGTTCTTC
TRBD2	TRBV2	NA	TRBJ2-3	CASTKRATSGSTDTQYF	TGTGCCAGCACTAAAAGGGCTACTAGCGGTAGCACAGATACGCAGTATTTT
TRBD2	TRBV24-1	NA	TRBJ2-2	CATGRGEGDTGELFF	TGTGCCACCGGACGGGGGGAAGGGGACACCGGGGAGCTGTTTTTT
NA	TRBV4-2	NA	TRBJ1-1	CASSPMGDVNTEAFF	TGTGCCAGCAGCCCCATGGGTGACGTGAACACTGAAGCTTTCTTT
NA	TRBV7-9	NA	TRBJ1-5	CASSQGGDQPQHF	TGTGCCAGCAGCCAAGGGGGGGATCAGCCCCAGCATTTT
TRBD1	TRBV29-1	NA	TRBJ2-7	CSVGDREGLYEQYF	TGCAGCGTTGGGGACAGGGAGGGACTCTACGAGCAGTACTTC
NA	TRBV24-1	few	TRBJ2-5	CATTPAAPETQYF	TGTGCCACCACCCCGGCCGCTCCGGAGACCCAGTACTTC
TRBD1	TRBV28	NA	TRBJ1-1	CASRTGGRNTEAFF	TGTGCCAGCAGGACAGGGGGTAGGAATACTGAAGCTTTCTTT
NA	TRBV4-3	NA	TRBJ2-7	CASSQDRGTLSSYEQYF	TGCGCCAGCAGCCAAGATAGGGGGACATTAAGCTCCTACGAGCAGTACTTC
NA	TRBV12-3/TRBV12-4	NA	TRBJ1-1	CASSPIGNTEAFF	TGTGCCAGCAGTCCTATTGGGAACACTGAAGCTTTCTTT
NA	TRBV27	few	TRBJ2-7	CASSLSFGGAYEQYF	TGTGCCAGCAGTTTATCATTTGGCGGTGCCTACGAGCAGTACTTC
TRBD2	TRBV28	NA	TRBJ2-7	CASSFFLGLQLRRDYEQYF	TGTGCCAGCAGTTTCTTCTTGGGACTACAGTTACGACGTGATTACGAGCAGTACTTC
NA	TRBV5-4	NA	TRBJ1-2	CASRLDTDYGYTF	TGTGCCAGCAGGCTCGACACAGACTATGGCTACACCTTC
NA	TRBV25-1	NA	TRBJ2-1	CASSEWYNEQFF	TGTGCCAGCAGTGAATGGTACAATGAGCAGTTCTTC
TRBD2	TRBV7-2	few	TRBJ2-7	CASSLAGLAAGGYEQYF	TGTGCCAGCAGCTTAGCGGGACTAGCGGCGGGAGGGTACGAGCAGTACTTC
NA	TRBV4-2	NA	TRBJ2-7	CASSQDTGGSSYEQYF	TGTGCCAGCAGCCAAGATACGGGTGGATCCTCCTACGAGCAGTACTTC
TRBD1	TRBV5-1	NA	TRBJ2-4	CASSFGTGYPVQYF	TGCGCCAGCAGCTTCGGGACAGGGTATCCTGTTCAGTACTTC
TRBD1	TRBV28	once	TRBJ1-2	CASSRAGGYGYTF	TGTGCCAGCAGTCGAGCAGGGGGGTATGGCTACACCTTC
TRBD2	TRBV7-6	once	TRBJ2-1	CASSLGAGGGYNEQFF	TGTGCCAGCAGCTTAGGAGCGGGAGGGGGGTACAATGAGCAGTTCTTC
TRBD1	TRBV28	NA	TRBJ1-5	CASSPRGTGINQPQHF	TGTGCCAGCAGCCCCCGAGGGACAGGGATCAATCAGCCCCAGCATTTT
NA	TRBV7-9	NA	TRBJ2-7	CASSLARGYYEQYF	TGTGCCAGCAGCTTAGCTCGCGGTTACTACGAGCAGTACTTC
NA	TRBV7-2	NA	TRBJ2-7	CASSLARENHYEQYF	TGTGCCAGCAGCTTAGCGCGAGAGAACCACTACGAGCAGTACTTC
NA	TRBV5-5	NA	TRBJ2-3	CASSPMTATDTQYF	TGTGCCAGCAGCCCGATGACCGCCACAGATACGCAGTATTTT